This T cell receptor (beta chain) was observed in a study of low-dose radiotherapy and immunotherapy resistance in tumors (dated by TCRdb to about 2022). Background on the whole study: In Cohort 1, 0.5 Gy per fraction was delivered every 2 weeks, and a total PTV dose of 6.5 Gy was prescribed. For Cohort 2, the dose was 1 Gy per fraction given every two weeks, adding up to 13 Gy in total across 26 weeks. No randomization into treatment groups was done for the people taking part in the trial. Cyclophosphamide 200 mg/m2 was given intravenously every two weeks, one day before each radiation and immunotherapy administration. Eight patients were included in the translational analysis: three from the first dose cohort and the first five from the second dose cohort. Patients were given nivolumab as a 240 mg flat dose every two weeks and ipilimumab at 1 mg/kg every six weeks, with both drugs delivered intravenously. Starting on cycle 1 day 1, patients took 300 mg of aspirin by mouth once daily for four cycles.

The CDR3 covers 15 residues, taking in both the cysteine and the phenylalanine. The DNA shown is the 45-base CDR3, in frame from base 1. V and J are trimmed by 2 bases and 4 bases, and the gene matches miss 8 bases of the junction. The germline V gene provides CDR1 SGHRS and CDR2 YFSETQ. This clonotype was seen many times. Its binding antigen is unknown. Within one base of it there is no much larger clone, and no base qualities were kept. The sequencer was an Illumina HiSeq 2500. First-strand cDNA was synthesized with Superscript III and a set of TRAV- and TRBV-specific primers, covering both TCRalpha and TCRbeta chains. An approximately 18-cycle PCR with Phusion amplified the TCRs, pairing a constant-region primer with the adapter that was attached to the V primers. Isolated mRNA was amplified with the MessageAmp II aRNA Amplification Kit, using a roughly 15-hour in vitro transcription at 37°C. The Dynabeads mRNA DIRECT Purification Kit was used to isolate mRNA for TCR sequencing. A second roughly 25-cycle Phusion PCR added indexed Illumina adapters, and products were purified with AMPure XP beads. From the authors' description of their analysis: Using custom Perl scripts, TCR sequences that encoded the same protein were pooled, out-of-frame sequences were dropped, and the abundance of each clonotype was calculated. TCR sequences supported by only a single read were excluded from analysis. Repertoire metrics included Shannon entropy, Gini index, clonality, richness, and frequency of TCRs shared between repertoires. In TCRdb, the public reads were trimmed at Q25 with fastp and aligned with MiXCR, with productive beta chains retained. Entries are consolidated by CDR3 protein sequence, retaining the most common genes and DNA. The authors' filters were not applied to this entry. The sample includes around 100,000 distinct CDR3 sequences, with 20% to 25% observed a single time. The biggest ten clones account for roughly 4.3% of the sample.

The time point label of this sample denotes: after trial treatment. The intended sense of this specimen's treatment or condition label: LDRT plus nivolumab, ipilimumab, low-dose cyclophosphamide and aspirin (RACIN trial). Donors were enrolled in RACIN, a single-arm phase I dose-escalation trial combining nivolumab, ipilimumab, aspirin, low-dose cyclophosphamide and low-dose radiotherapy. Patients with advanced, TIL-negative solid tumors were considered eligible. Sequencing used PBMCs, obtained after low-dose radiotherapy plus immunotherapy. The chain joins TRBV5-1 to TRBJ2-5; TRBD2 agrees with 7 junctional bases. This sequence was found in a male donor with prostate cancer. The nucleotide sequence reads as follows: TGCGCCAGCAGCTTCCCCACTCCGGGGGGAGAGACCCAGTACTTC. It translates as CASSFPTPGGETQYF.